The 4 T cell receptor beta chains below all came from one sample that was sequenced in a study of T-cell memory formation after mild COVID-19. TCRdb reprocessed the 5' RACE reads via MiXCR and lists one record per CDR3 protein. The profile covers a few hundred thousand distinct CDR3 sequences, with more than 8% appearing a single time and approximately 20% taken by the ten largest. The sample consisted of PBMCs or a T cell subset sorted from them (not recorded which). Receptors were obtained from a man aged 18 to 35 who had mild COVID-19 (a few samples of this study predate the infection). Cell type and time point are not known.

This clonotype was found a few times. The chain carries TRBV5-1 and TRBJ1-2, with TRBD1 matching 7 bases. V lost 3 bases and J lost 1; bases outside the gene matches: 9. Germline V lookup: CDR1 SGHRS, CDR2 YFSETQ. This CDR3 region has 16 residues. CDR3 region: CASSSRTTGINYGYTF. For the CDR3, the DNA is TGCGCCAGCAGCTCGCGGACGACAGGGATTAACTATGGCTACACCTTC. Full variable domain (rest looked up from reference TRBV5-1 and TRBJ1-2): KAGVTQTPRYLIKTRGQQVTLSCSPISGHRSVSWYQQTPGQGLQFLFEYFSETQRNKGNFPGRFSGRQFSNSRSEMNVSTLELGDSALYLCASSSRTTGINYGYTFGSGTRLTVV.

The sample holds a few counts of this clonotype. This chain connects TRBV29-1 to TRBJ2-1; a possible D gene is TRBD1 (7 bases). The germline V and J ends were trimmed by 5 bases and 4 bases, with 15 bases remaining between them. The germline V gene encodes CDR1 SQVTM and CDR2 ANQGSEA. This CDR3 is built from 14 residues. In nucleotides, the CDR3 is TGCAGCGTTAGGGCCAGGGGGGAATACAATGAGCAGTTCTTC. Its protein product is CSVRARGEYNEQFF.

This clonotype was seen a handful of times. J is TRBJ1-2 and V is TRBV7-2; D gene unclear. The V and J ends lost 0 bases and 3 bases respectively, with 20 bases between them. CDR1 and CDR2 (germline): SGHTA, FQGNSA. This CDR3 has 18 residues. This CDR3 reads CASSLADRGGGFDYGYTF. The CDR3 DNA is TGTGCCAGCAGCTTAGCAGATCGGGGAGGAGGGTTCGACTATGGCTACACCTTC.

This clonotype turned up a few times. The chain joins TRBV12-3 or TRBV12-4 to TRBJ2-5, with D possibly TRBD1 on 6 matching bases. Trimming removed 7 bases at V and 5 bases at J, with 20 bases between. The CDR3 consists of 15 residues. The CDR3 DNA follows: TGTGCCAGCAATTGGGGTAGGGGCCAGGGGGAGACCCAGTACTTC. Amino acids: CASNWGRGQGETQYF.